The 20 T cell receptor beta chains given below trace back to one sample, sequenced in a study of control samples from healthy donors and cancer patients. The method was immunoSEQ multiplex PCR; TCRdb's version includes in-frame clones alone and lacks a portion of them. The sample holds roughly 93,000 clones; roughly nine tenths are singletons and the top ten take less than 10%. The sequencing input was PBMCs. Receptor source: a woman between 50 and 59 years old with colorectal cancer.

The gene calls are TRBV7-2 and TRBJ2-7, with D uncertain. V gave up 1 base and J gave up 7 bases, with 11 bases separating them. CDR1 is SGHTA and CDR2 is FQGNSA in the germline V gene. This CDR3 is 13 amino acids long. The CDR3 reads CASSLDRALEQYV. The DNA for the CDR3 is TGTGCCAGCAGCTTAGACCGGGCCCTAGAGCAGTACGTC.

V is TRBV27 and J is TRBJ2-1, with TRBD2 matching over 13 bases. The germline CDR1 and CDR2 sequences are MNHEY and SMNVEV (reference sequence). The CDR3 spans 15 residues. The trim removed 5 bases at V and 10 bases at J, leaving 8 bases unmatched. The CDR3 spells CASSPRLAGGVEQFF. CDR3 sequence (DNA): TGTGCCAGCAGTCCTCGACTAGCGGGGGGCGTCGAGCAGTTCTTC.

The chain couples TRBV29-1 to TRBJ1-2; tentatively, D is TRBD1 (5 bases). The CDR3 runs 12 residues. Trimming shortened V by 4 bases and J by 4 bases, and 10 bases separated the two germline ends. The V gene's germline CDR1 is SQVTM and CDR2 ANQGSEA. CDR3 loop: CSVVAGSYGYTF. CDR3 nucleotide sequence: TGCAGCGTTGTGGCAGGGTCCTATGGCTACACCTTC.

This chain connects TRBV6-5 to TRBJ2-1; 8 bases align to TRBD2. In germline, CDR1 is MNHEY, CDR2 SVGAGI. The CDR3 runs 16 residues. Losses at the gene ends were 0 bases for V and 9 bases for J; bases not matched to a gene: 10. CDR3 in DNA: TGTGCCAGCAGTTACTCCGCGGAGCGGGGGTGGGCTGAGCAGTTCTTC. It codes for CASSYSAERGWAEQFF.

V and J are TRBV21-1 and TRBJ1-1. TRBV21-1 is described as a pseudogene. This CDR3 is 18 amino acids long. CDR3 nucleotide sequence: TGTGCCAGCAGCCACAAGAAACCGTACGGGGGGTCAAAGGATGAAGCTTTCTTT. Residues: CASSHKKPYGGSKDEAFF.

The V gene is TRBV19, the J gene TRBJ1-1; 10 bases are shared with TRBD1. The CDR3 spans 16 residues. Germline values: CDR1 LNHDA, CDR2 SQIVND (reference sequence). The junction had 6 bases not matched to a gene; V was cut back by 5 bases and J by 0 bases. Here the CDR3 reads CASSRDRGHMNTEAFF. The CDR3 DNA reads as TGTGCCAGTAGTCGCGACAGGGGGCACATGAACACTGAAGCTTTCTTT.

The J gene is TRBJ1-3, the V gene TRBV6-5, with TRBD1 as a possible D gene (5 bases). V was clipped by 2 bases and J by 3 bases, with 11 bases between them. This CDR3 is built from 15 residues. Germline CDR1 is MNHEY and CDR2 is SVGAGI. The CDR3 coding sequence is TGTGCCAGCAGTTACAAAAGGGGTGGTGGAAACACCATATATTTT. Its translation is CASSYKRGGGNTIYF.

The chain recombines TRBV3-1 (or the pseudogene TRBV3-2) with TRBJ2-5; D gene ambiguous. V lost 2 bases and J 1 base, leaving 8 bases between the germline ends. Germline CDR1 and CDR2: LGHDT and YNNKEL (reference sequence). The length of the CDR3 is 14 residues. CDR3 bases: TGTGCCAGCAGCCAATATGAGATCCAAGAGACCCAGTACTTC. Translated: CASSQYEIQETQYF.

The gene calls are TRBV5-1 and TRBJ1-5; D is unresolved. Deletions cut 0 bases from V and 3 bases from J, with 10 bases between. Per the germline V gene, CDR1 is SGHRS and CDR2 is YFSETQ. The CDR3 runs 15 residues. CDR3 in DNA: TGCGCCAGCAGCTTGGATGGGCAGGTCAATCAGCCCCAGCATTTT. Translation gives CASSLDGQVNQPQHF.

The V call is TRBV5-1, the J call TRBJ2-3; D uncertain. CDR3 length: 14 amino acids. Deletions cut 0 bases from V and 2 bases from J, with 7 bases between. Germline V gene lookup returns CDR1 SGHRS and CDR2 YFSETQ. In DNA form, the CDR3 reads TGCGCCAGCAGCTTGGCTACGGCCACAGATACGCAGTATTTT. Protein: CASSLATATDTQYF.

The chain couples TRBV29-1 to TRBJ1-2, with D unresolved. CDR1 is SQVTM, CDR2 ANQGSEA, per germline. The CDR3 runs to 14 residues. Trimming removed 2 bases at V and 0 bases at J, with 10 bases between. CDR3 nucleotides: TGCAGCGTTGAACCCGGACCTACTAACTATGGCTACACCTTC. Translating gives CSVEPGPTNYGYTF.

This sequence joins TRBV10-1 and TRBJ1-4, with D unclear. The CDR3 loop spans 11 amino acids. Germline V gene sequence: CDR1 WNHNN, CDR2 SYGVQD (reference sequence). The V end lost 7 bases, the J end lost 8 bases, and 8 bases lay between the germline ends. CDR3 coding DNA: TGCGCCAGCACCCACGGGGAAAAACTGTTTTTT. This gives the protein CASTHGEKLFF.

V gene TRBV28 combines with J gene TRBJ1-1, with 8 bases identical to TRBD1. The CDR3 extends over 13 amino acids. J gave up 3 bases and V 10 bases, and 7 bases lay outside the gene matches. Looked up from germline, CDR1 is MDHEN and CDR2 is SYDVKM. CDR3 residues: CAIRGQGDTEAFF. For the CDR3, the DNA is TGTGCCATTAGAGGACAGGGAGACACTGAAGCTTTCTTT.

The V call is TRBV6-6, the J call TRBJ2-2, with 11 bases identical to TRBD1. Germline V gene lookup returns CDR1 MNHNY and CDR2 SVGAGI (reference sequence). This CDR3 region has 17 residues. Germline trimming cut 5 bases from V and 0 bases from J; bases unmatched to any gene: 5. The CDR3 reads CASSRKGQGANTGELFF. The CDR3 DNA is TGTGCCAGCAGTCGTAAGGGACAGGGGGCGAACACCGGGGAGCTGTTTTTT.

The chain uses TRBV21-1 and TRBJ1-1. TRBV21-1 is deemed a pseudogene. The CDR3 sequence is 13 residues long. Here the CDR3 reads CASSKEAPVEAFF. The CDR3 DNA reads TGTGCCAGCAGCAAGGAGGCCCCGGTAGAAGCTTTCTTT.

The chain recombines TRBV2 with TRBJ2-3; no firm D call. This CDR3 has 17 amino acids. With 8 bases removed from V and 0 bases from J, the gap between germline ends came to 21 bases. Per the germline V gene, CDR1 is SNHLY and CDR2 is FYNNEI. The CDR3 coding sequence is TGTGCCAGCCCCAAACCGGGTACGGCGACTAGCACAGATACGCAGTATTTT. Encoded protein: CASPKPGTATSTDTQYF.

The chain has TRBV28 and TRBJ1-1, with a tentative D call TRBD1 (5 bases). Between the trimmed V and J ends, which lost 3 bases and 3 bases, there was a span of 5 bases. CDR3 length: 12 amino acids. The germline CDR1 and CDR2 sequences are MDHEN and SYDVKM. CDR3 nucleotides: TGTGCCAGCAGTTTCAGGGACACTGAAGCTTTCTTT. It translates to CASSFRDTEAFF.

This CDR3 is CASSLVFADTQYF. CDR3 coding DNA: TGTGCCAGCAGCTTAGTATTTGCAGATACGCAGTATTTT. The chain employs TRBV7-2 and TRBJ2-3; D remains ambiguous. Germline-derived CDR1 and CDR2 are SGHTA and FQGNSA. The CDR3 spans 13 residues. The ends were cut back, 1 base at V and 4 bases at J, with 6 bases in the middle. The whole variable domain, remainder taken from reference TRBV7-2 and TRBJ2-3, is GAGVSQSPSNKVTEKGKDVELRCDPISGHTALYWYRQSLGQGLEFLIYFQGNSAPDKSGLPSDRFSAERTGGSVSTLTIQRTQQEDSAVYLCASSLVFADTQYFGPGTRLTVL.

J is TRBJ1-2 and V is TRBV6-5; D is possibly TRBD1 (5 bases). V lost 4 bases and J lost 3, with 12 bases in between. Germline V gene sequence: CDR1 MNHEY, CDR2 SVGAGI. The CDR3 runs to 14 residues. The CDR3 DNA reads TGTGCCAGCAGTTCCGAGGGGCGCGACTATGGCTACACCTTC. It yields the protein CASSSEGRDYGYTF.

The sample holds a few counts of this clone. The rearrangement links TRBV7-9 to TRBJ2-4, with D maybe TRBD2 (7 bases). CDR3 length: 16 amino acids. Germline V gene sequence: CDR1 SEHNR, CDR2 FQNEAQ (reference sequence). The ends were cut back, 5 bases at V and 3 bases at J, with 17 bases in the middle. Written as DNA, the CDR3 is TGTGCCAGCAGCCCGTCGGGGGGCCCAGGCAAAAACATTCAGTACTTC. It translates to CASSPSGGPGKNIQYF.